Listed here are 7 T cell receptor beta chains from one sample, sequenced in a study of CD8 T cells in ankylosing spondylitis. TCRdb recomputed calls from the 5' RACE reads with MiXCR, one row per CDR3 protein. The sample holds 100,000 to 150,000 distinct CDR3 sequences, around 8.5% seen once. The sample taken for sequencing was blood, either unsorted or a sorted T cell fraction (not recorded which). These receptors originate from a male donor with ankylosing spondylitis or in good health (not recorded which).

This clonotype has at least ten counts. The rearrangement links TRBV20-1 to TRBJ2-3; D might be TRBD2 (5 bases). This CDR3 spans 14 amino acids. Germline V gene lookup returns CDR1 DFQATT and CDR2 SNEGSKA (reference sequence). Between the trimmed V and J ends, which lost 5 bases and 2 bases, there was a span of 14 bases. CDR3 region: CSARSGMITDTQYF. CDR3 nucleotide sequence: TGCAGTGCTCGATCCGGGATGATCACAGATACGCAGTATTTT.

This clonotype has a count of ten or more. The rearrangement uses TRBV20-1 and TRBJ2-7; 10 nucleotides agree with TRBD1. CDR1 DFQATT and CDR2 SNEGSKA come from the germline V gene (reference sequence). The CDR3 consists of 13 residues. Germline trimming cut 6 bases from V and 2 bases from J; bases unmatched to any gene: 4. CDR3 protein: CSAWTGGTYEQYF. CDR3 nucleotide sequence: TGCAGTGCGTGGACAGGGGGGACCTACGAGCAGTACTTC.

This clonotype was observed a few times. The rearrangement links TRBV16 to TRBJ1-1; a possible D gene is TRBD1 (5 bases). V was shortened by 3 bases and J by 5 bases, with 10 bases between the two germline ends. CDR1 is KGHSY and CDR2 is FQNENV in the germline V gene. CDR3 length equals 13 residues. CDR3: CASSQGGETEAFF. CDR3 in DNA: TGTGCCAGCAGCCAGGGGGGTGAGACTGAAGCTTTCTTT.

This clonotype was counted many times. The chain carries TRBV7-9 and TRBJ2-5; no clear D. There are 16 residues in the CDR3. Germline loops: CDR1 SEHNR, CDR2 FQNEAQ (reference sequence). V was clipped by 1 base and J by 5 bases, with 17 bases between them. The CDR3 nucleotides read TGTGCCAGCAGCTTAGGATTTGCCACCGGGTGGGAGACCCAGTACTTC. Its protein product is CASSLGFATGWETQYF.

This clonotype turned up a few times. The genes are TRBV7-2 and TRBJ2-5; weak D call: TRBD2 (5 bases). Trimming shortened V by 5 bases and J by 5 bases, and 15 bases separated the two germline ends. Looked up from germline, CDR1 is SGHTA and CDR2 is FQGNSA. There are 14 residues in the CDR3. As DNA, the CDR3 is TGTGCCAGCAGCACCCAACTAGATGCGGAGACCCAGTACTTC. It translates to CASSTQLDAETQYF.

There are many counts of this clonotype. The CDR3 sequence is CASSLVVGGKNIQYF. The CDR3 DNA reads as TGTGCCAGCAGCTTAGTTGTTGGAGGCAAAAACATTCAGTACTTC. This rearrangement joins TRBV7-2 to TRBJ2-4, with D perhaps TRBD2 (5 bases). V was shortened by 1 base and J by 3 bases, with 10 bases between the two germline ends. This CDR3 is 15 amino acids long. The germline V gene encodes CDR1 SGHTA and CDR2 FQGNSA.

J is TRBJ2-1 and V is TRBV20-1; D might be TRBD1 (6 bases). The CDR3 covers 15 residues. Trimming took off 3 bases at V and 3 bases at J, with 15 bases between the two ends. Germline CDR1 DFQATT, CDR2 SNEGSKA (reference sequence). The CDR3 DNA sequence: TGCAGTGCTAGGGGGCAGGGGAATTTCTACAATGAGCAGTTCTTC. Translated, it gives CSARGQGNFYNEQFF.